A single TCR beta chain is shown here with its context. Antigen specificity is unknown. Regions amplified from RNA transcripts were the TCR beta CDR3 regions. With the HTBI primer set, the TCR CDR3 went through a first round of RT-PCR. MiXCR, applied by TCRdb to the multiplex PCR reads, yields one record per CDR3 protein. The sample carries 700,000 to 850,000 distinct CDR3 sequences, 35% recorded once. Germline-derived CDR1 and CDR2 are SGHTA and FQGNSA. The CDR3 length is 15 residues. V lost 5 bases, J lost 0 bases, and 11 bases lay in between. These data originate in a study of T cells in Graves' hyperthyroidism and ophthalmopathy. The study based diagnoses on clinical symptoms, serum thyroxine and TRAb, thyroid ultrasound and orbital computed tomography. Findings of the study overall: A model using 13 V-J features told ophthalmopathy apart from stable hyperthyroidism. Most expanded thyroid clonotypes above 0.001 also appeared in blood.

The TCR sequence derives from a woman between 40 and 50 years old with Graves' hyperthyroidism. V and J are TRBV7-2 and TRBJ1-3, with D possibly being TRBD1 (5 bases). Input material: blood. CDR3 DNA: TGTGCCAGCAGCCGGGACGTCATCTCTGGAAACACCATATATTTT. Protein: CASSRDVISGNTIYF. The whole variable domain, filled in from reference TRBV7-2 and TRBJ1-3, reads GAGVSQSPSNKVTEKGKDVELRCDPISGHTALYWYRQSLGQGLEFLIYFQGNSAPDKSGLPSDRFSAERTGGSVSTLTIQRTQQEDSAVYLCASSRDVISGNTIYFGEGSWLTVV.